Following are 30 T cell receptor beta chains from one sample sequenced in a study of T cell responses to AZD1222 COVID-19 vaccine. TCRdb keeps only in-frame clones here, not all; method: immunoSEQ multiplex PCR. This sample carries approximately 120,000 clones, around 84% of them seen once, and the ten largest clones take around a quarter. Sequenced material: peripheral blood, taken 28 days after the second AZD1222 dose. All receptors come from an adult who received the AZD1222 COVID-19 vaccine.

The chain links TRBV6-6 to TRBJ2-7; 8 positions match TRBD2. V was clipped by 5 bases and J by 6 bases; unmatched bases: 12. Germline CDR1 MNHNY, CDR2 SVGAGI (reference sequence). The CDR3 is made up of 15 amino acids. The CDR3 loop is CASSPDLRGGSEQYF. The CDR3 nucleotides are TGTGCCAGCAGTCCGGACTTACGGGGGGGTAGCGAGCAGTACTTC.

This clone was seen a handful of times. Here the CDR3 reads CASSAGTGAEAFF. In DNA form, the CDR3 reads TGCGCCAGCAGCGCTGGGACGGGAGCTGAAGCTTTCTTT. The rearrangement uses TRBV5-1 and TRBJ1-1, with D possibly matching TRBD1 (5 bases). The CDR3 is 13 amino acids. The V and J ends lost 4 bases and 6 bases respectively, with 13 bases between them. CDR1 SGHRS and CDR2 YFSETQ come from the germline V gene. The whole variable domain, filled in from reference TRBV5-1 and TRBJ1-1, reads KAGVTQTPRYLIKTRGQQVTLSCSPISGHRSVSWYQQTPGQGLQFLFEYFSETQRNKGNFPGRFSGRQFSNSRSEMNVSTLELGDSALYLCASSAGTGAEAFFGQGTRLTVV.

The chain has TRBV30 and TRBJ1-1; D gene unclear. This CDR3 spans 12 amino acids. Germline CDR1 reads GTSNPN; CDR2 reads SVGIG (reference sequence). V was clipped by 4 bases and J by 6 bases, with 12 bases between them. The CDR3: CAWTLREPEAFF. The CDR3 DNA is TGTGCCTGGACTCTTAGGGAGCCTGAAGCTTTCTTT.

The chain combines TRBV7-3 with TRBJ2-4; no clear D. The CDR3 has 14 residues. V lost 9 bases, J lost 0 bases, and 12 bases lay in between. Germline assignment: CDR1 SGHTA and CDR2 FQGTGA. CDR3 sequence: CARSKNLAKNIQYF. The CDR3 DNA reads as TGTGCCAGGTCGAAGAATCTAGCCAAAAACATTCAGTACTTC.

The CDR3 region is CASSLGRGGLYEQFF. CDR3 nucleotides: TGTGCCAGCAGCTTAGGACGGGGGGGCCTCTATGAGCAGTTCTTC. The chain recombines TRBV11-3 with TRBJ2-1; 8 nucleotides match TRBD2. V lost 1 base, J lost 8 bases, and 7 bases stayed unmatched. Germline V gives CDR1 SGHNT, CDR2 YENEEA. The CDR3 is made up of 15 amino acids.

The genes are TRBV18 and TRBJ1-1; D ambiguous. CDR3 length equals 17 residues. The V gene lost 1 base and the J gene lost 4 bases, with 19 bases spanning the gap. Per the germline V gene, CDR1 is KGHSH and CDR2 is LQKENI. The CDR3 spells CASSPRPLYNLITEAFF. In DNA form, the CDR3 reads TGTGCCAGCTCACCACGGCCCTTGTATAATCTAATCACTGAAGCTTTCTTT.

The chain employs TRBV11-2 and TRBJ2-5, with 7 bases lining up with TRBD2. Germline V gene lookup returns CDR1 SGHAT and CDR2 FQNNGV. CDR3 length equals 14 residues. V shed 10 bases and J 5 bases; nucleotides not matched to a gene: 13. The CDR3 sequence is CATRSRAGEETQYF. CDR3 bases: TGTGCCACCAGGTCTCGCGCGGGGGAGGAGACCCAGTACTTC. Together with reference TRBV11-2 and TRBJ2-5, the CDR3 gives the full variable domain: EAGVAQSPRYKIIEKRQSVAFWCNPISGHATLYWYQQILGQGPKLLIQFQNNGVVDDSQLPKDRFSAERLKGVDSTLKIQPAKLEDSAVYLCATRSRAGEETQYFGPGTRLLVL.

In DNA form, the CDR3 reads TGTGCCAGCAGCCAGGGGACAGGGAGCGATTCACCCCTCCACTTT. Translated, it gives CASSQGTGSDSPLHF. The rearrangement joins TRBV3-1 (or the pseudogene TRBV3-2) to TRBJ1-6; 9 bases line up with TRBD1. There are 15 residues in the CDR3. Trimming at V came to 3 bases and at J to 8 bases, leaving 5 bases not matched to a gene. In germline, CDR1 is LGHDT, CDR2 YNNKEL (reference sequence).

This chain joins TRBV3-1 (or the pseudogene TRBV3-2) and TRBJ1-6; TRBD1 matches 7 bases. This CDR3 region has 16 residues. J gave up 10 bases and V 0 bases, and 9 bases lay outside the gene matches. Germline values: CDR1 LGHDT, CDR2 YNNKEL (reference sequence). The CDR3 nucleotides read TGTGCCAGCAGCCAAGAGCTCTGGGACAGCAGGTCACCCCTCCACTTT. Residues: CASSQELWDSRSPLHF.

The V and J genes are TRBV7-9 and TRBJ2-5; D may match TRBD1 or TRBD2 (6 bases each). Germline V gene lookup returns CDR1 SEHNR and CDR2 FQNEAQ (reference sequence). The V end was cut by 5 bases, the J end by 5 bases, with 18 bases between. CDR3 length: 15 amino acids. The CDR3 region is CASSAVLGGRETQYF. Here the CDR3 DNA reads TGTGCCAGCAGCGCCGTGTTGGGGGGCCGGGAGACCCAGTACTTC.

The chain recombines TRBV2 with TRBJ1-1; perhaps TRBD1 as D (6 bases). The V end was cut by 5 bases, the J end by 7 bases, with 11 bases between. The CDR3 has 12 residues. CDR1 and CDR2 from the germline V gene are SNHLY and FYNNEI. CDR3 coding DNA: TGTGCCAGCAGTTTCACAGGGAGTGAAGCTTTCTTT. Its translation: CASSFTGSEAFF. Using reference TRBV2 and TRBJ1-1 for the parts outside the CDR3, the full variable domain is EPEVTQTPSHQVTQMGQEVILRCVPISNHLYFYWYRQILGQKVEFLVSFYNNEISEKSEIFDDQFSVERPDGSNFTLKIRSTKLEDSAMYFCASSFTGSEAFFGQGTRLTVV.

The CDR3 protein is CASSPGLAETQYF. The CDR3 region has the DNA TGCGCCAGCAGCCCCGGACTAGCAGAGACCCAGTACTTC. The chain links TRBV5-1 to TRBJ2-5; 8 bases are a match to TRBD2. This CDR3 is built from 13 residues. V trimming: 4 bases; J trimming: 4 bases; junction bases outside the gene matches: 3. The germline gives CDR1 SGHRS, CDR2 YFSETQ.

The chain has TRBV18 and TRBJ1-5, with D unresolved. The CDR3 is 12 residues long. V shed 5 bases and J shed 9 bases, with 11 bases lying between them. The germline CDR1 and CDR2 sequences are KGHSH and LQKENI. The CDR3 protein is CASSEAGRPQHF. As DNA, the CDR3 is TGTGCCAGCTCAGAAGCGGGTCGGCCCCAGCATTTT. Together with reference TRBV18 and TRBJ1-5, the CDR3 gives the full variable domain: NAGVMQNPRHLVRRRGQEARLRCSPMKGHSHVYWYRQLPEEGLKFMVYLQKENIIDESGMPKERFSAEFPKEGPSILRIQQVVRGDSAAYFCASSEAGRPQHFGDGTRLSIL.

The V gene is TRBV21-1, the J gene TRBJ1-5; the table's D call, TRBD1, was not checked against the DNA. TRBV21-1 is classified as a pseudogene. The CDR3 contains 20 residues. The CDR3, as DNA: TGTGCCAGCAGCAAAAAAAGGCCGACAGGGGAGTGGGATAGCAATCAGCCCCAGCATTTT. Residues: CASSKKRPTGEWDSNQPQHF.

V and J are TRBV28 and TRBJ2-2; D gene uncertain. With 4 bases removed from V and 4 bases from J, the gap between germline ends came to 16 bases. The germline CDR1 and CDR2 sequences are MDHEN and SYDVKM. The CDR3 contains 16 residues. CDR3 nucleotides: TGTGCCAGCAGTTCATATCGGGCAGTACTCACCGGGGAGCTGTTTTTT. It specifies CASSSYRAVLTGELFF.

The chain carries TRBV7-2 and TRBJ1-1; 7 nucleotides match TRBD1. The length of the CDR3 is 15 residues. From germline, CDR1 is SGHTA and CDR2 FQGNSA. V lost 5 bases to trimming and J lost 3 bases; unmatched junction nucleotides: 9. CDR3 sequence (DNA): TGTGCCAGCAGCCCCACAGGGGTCCTTTACACTGAAGCTTTCTTT. Translated: CASSPTGVLYTEAFF.

The CDR3 spells CASSIIGTVNEQFF. As DNA, the CDR3 is TGTGCCAGTAGTATAATAGGGACAGTTAATGAGCAGTTCTTC. The chain links TRBV19 to TRBJ2-1, with 7 positions matching TRBD1. This CDR3 comprises 14 residues. The V gene's germline CDR1 is LNHDA and CDR2 SQIVND (reference sequence). V shed 2 bases and J 7 bases; nucleotides not matched to a gene: 5.

J is TRBJ2-7 and V is TRBV6-6; D is possibly TRBD1 or TRBD2 (5 bases each). Germline lookup yields CDR1 MNHNY and CDR2 SVGAGI (reference sequence). V was shortened by 6 bases and J by 4 bases, with 22 bases between the two germline ends. The CDR3 has 16 amino acids. The CDR3 loop reads CASRTLPGAGRYEQYF. The CDR3 region has the DNA TGTGCCAGCAGAACCTTGCCCGGGGCGGGCCGATACGAGCAGTACTTC.

This chain uses TRBV5-1 with TRBJ2-3; 11 positions agree with TRBD2. Germline V lookup: CDR1 SGHRS, CDR2 YFSETQ. This CDR3 has 18 amino acids. The V gene end was trimmed by 0 bases and the J gene end by 4 bases; junction bases not matched to a gene: 10. CDR3 protein: CASSLATLAGGGPDTQYF. The CDR3 coding sequence is TGCGCCAGCAGCTTGGCCACTCTAGCGGGGGGCGGTCCAGATACGCAGTATTTT.

This clone was seen a single time. The chain is built from TRBV14 and TRBJ1-1; perhaps TRBD1 as D (5 bases). This CDR3 comprises 17 residues. Trimming stripped 4 bases from V and 1 base from J, with 19 bases between. Germline V lookup: CDR1 SGHDN, CDR2 FVKESK. CDR3 protein: CASSPGRGGWENTEAFF. The CDR3 DNA is TGTGCCAGCAGCCCTGGACGGGGGGGTTGGGAGAACACTGAAGCTTTCTTT.

The chain recombines TRBV27 with TRBJ2-5; 7 bases are a match to TRBD2. The CDR3 is 13 amino acids. Germline CDR1 and CDR2: MNHEY and SMNVEV (reference sequence). V gave up 2 bases and J gave up 7 bases; unmatched junction bases: 4. DNA of the CDR3: TGTGCCAGCAGTTTAAGGGGCGGGGGGACCCAGTACTTC. Translating gives CASSLRGGGTQYF.

V and J are TRBV13 and TRBJ1-5, with 7 positions matching TRBD1. Per the germline V gene, CDR1 is PRHDT and CDR2 is FYEKMQ (reference sequence). CDR3 size: 17 residues. V was pared by 0 bases and J by 0 bases, with 5 bases of the junction left unmatched. In nucleotides, the CDR3 is TGTGCCAGCAGCTTAGGTCGACAGGGCTATAGCAATCAGCCCCAGCATTTT. This sequence encodes CASSLGRQGYSNQPQHF. Full variable domain (remainder filled in from reference TRBV13 and TRBJ1-5): AAGVIQSPRHLIKEKRETATLKCYPIPRHDTVYWYQQGPGQDPQFLISFYEKMQSDKGSIPDRFSAQQFSDYHSELNMSSLELGDSALYFCASSLGRQGYSNQPQHFGDGTRLSIL.

In its sample, this clone was seen once. The chain is built from TRBV11-3 and TRBJ2-1, with TRBD2 identical over 9 bases. Looked up from germline, CDR1 is SGHNT and CDR2 is YENEEA. The CDR3 spans 16 residues. Losses at the gene ends were 5 bases for V and 4 bases for J; bases not matched to a gene: 9. The CDR3 reads CASSKRGSGGYNEQFF. The DNA for the CDR3 is TGTGCCAGCAGCAAAAGGGGTAGCGGGGGATACAATGAGCAGTTCTTC.

The chain employs TRBV15 and TRBJ1-1; 7 positions match TRBD1. The length of the CDR3 is 15 residues. Germline CDR1 reads LNHNV; CDR2 reads YYDKDF (reference sequence). Germline trimming cut 5 bases from V and 4 bases from J; bases unmatched to any gene: 10. The DNA for the CDR3 is TGTGCCACCAGCGCTCGGGACAGAGGATTCACTGAAGCTTTCTTT. Amino acids: CATSARDRGFTEAFF. Using reference TRBV15 and TRBJ1-1 for the parts outside the CDR3, the full variable domain is DAMVIQNPRYQVTQFGKPVTLSCSQTLNHNVMYWYQQKSSQAPKLLFHYYDKDFNNEADTPDNFQSRRPNTSFCFLDIRSPGLGDTAMYLCATSARDRGFTEAFFGQGTRLTVV.

CDR3 region: CASSLTGLNSPLHF. The CDR3 DNA reads as TGTGCCAGCAGCTTGACAGGGTTAAATTCACCCCTCCACTTT. This chain joins TRBV5-8 and TRBJ1-6; weak D call: TRBD1 (6 bases). V was trimmed by 1 base and J by 7 bases, leaving 9 bases between them. This CDR3 comprises 14 residues. Germline V CDR1 and CDR2: SGHTS, YDEGEE.

The chain uses TRBV4-3 and TRBJ1-2; D is unresolved. This CDR3 comprises 13 residues. Between the trimmed V and J ends, which lost 1 base and 4 bases, there was a span of 7 bases. The germline V gene encodes CDR1 LGHNA and CDR2 YSLEER. Here the CDR3 DNA reads TGCGCCAGCAGCCAAGGCCTTGGCTATGGCTACACCTTC. Its protein product is CASSQGLGYGYTF.

This chain uses TRBV13 with TRBJ1-6; 12 bases align to TRBD1. Germline V CDR1 and CDR2: PRHDT, FYEKMQ (reference sequence). CDR3 length: 15 amino acids. J gave up 9 bases and V 5 bases, and 5 bases lay outside the gene matches. The chain's CDR3 is CASSPGTGGASPLHF. The CDR3 DNA sequence: TGTGCCAGCAGCCCCGGGACAGGGGGCGCTTCACCCCTCCACTTT. The entire variable domain, with the rest obtained from reference TRBV13 and TRBJ1-6, is as follows: AAGVIQSPRHLIKEKRETATLKCYPIPRHDTVYWYQQGPGQDPQFLISFYEKMQSDKGSIPDRFSAQQFSDYHSELNMSSLELGDSALYFCASSPGTGGASPLHFGNGTRLTVT.

In its sample, this clone was seen a few times. The chain uses TRBV30 and TRBJ2-1, with a tentative D call TRBD2 (7 bases). CDR3 size: 16 residues. V was pared by 2 bases and J by 4 bases, with 18 bases between. CDR1 GTSNPN and CDR2 SVGIG come from the germline V gene (reference sequence). CDR3 nucleotides: TGTGCCTGGAGTCTCACCCCCGGGGGGCCATACAATGAGCAGTTCTTC. Translated, it gives CAWSLTPGGPYNEQFF. Full variable domain (outside the CDR3, taken from reference TRBV30 and TRBJ2-1): SQTIHQWPATLVQPVGSPLSLECTVEGTSNPNLYWYRQAAGRGLQLLFYSVGIGQISSEVPQNLSASRPQDRQFILSSKKLLLSDSGFYLCAWSLTPGGPYNEQFFGPGTRLTVL.

The chain combines TRBV28 with TRBJ2-1, with TRBD1 identical over 12 bases. Looked up from germline, CDR1 is MDHEN and CDR2 is SYDVKM. This CDR3 contains 16 residues. Trimming removed 3 bases from V and 8 bases from J; junction bases left unmatched: 8. CDR3 sequence: CASSLGPGQGADEQFF. CDR3 sequence (DNA): TGTGCCAGCAGTTTGGGACCGGGACAGGGGGCGGATGAGCAGTTCTTC.

This clone showed up just a few times. The genes are TRBV29-1 and TRBJ1-1; D gene unclear. Trimming pared 6 bases from V and 5 bases from J, leaving 16 bases between. The CDR3 contains 13 residues. Germline V gene sequence: CDR1 SQVTM, CDR2 ANQGSEA. The CDR3 DNA is TGCAGCGTGAATAGGGCCGTGGGGACTGAAGCTTTCTTT. This codes for CSVNRAVGTEAFF.